Below, 27 T cell receptor beta chains from the same sample are listed, as sequenced in a study of CD4 T cells in relation to SARS-CoV-2 and coronaviruses. CD4+ T cells from unexposed donors were obtained before the COVID-19 pandemic (2011-2018). CD4+ T cells were isolated from the cells after less than 13 days of culture. No cognate antigen is known for these TCRs. The table came from immunoSEQ multiplex PCR; TCRdb's copy has only in-frame clones and leaves some out. The profile shows some 17,000 clones, about 80% of them singletons. Sequenced material: CD4+ T cells from PBMCs, cultured in vitro. Source of these receptors: a human donor in good health.

V and J are TRBV2 and TRBJ2-1, with 7 nucleotides matching TRBD2. This CDR3 contains 14 residues. The V gene end was trimmed by 7 bases and the J gene end by 6 bases; junction bases not matched to a gene: 9. The germline gives CDR1 SNHLY, CDR2 FYNNEI. In DNA form, the CDR3 reads TGTGCCAGCACCGAACGAGCGGGGCTCAATGAGCAGTTCTTC. Translation: CASTERAGLNEQFF.

This rearrangement joins TRBV6-5 to TRBJ1-3, with TRBD1 matching 7 bases. J lost 0 bases, V lost 6 bases, and 5 bases had no gene match. There are 15 residues in the CDR3. Germline V gives CDR1 MNHEY, CDR2 SVGAGI. Here the CDR3 reads CASRDGTASGNTIYF. Written as DNA, the CDR3 is TGTGCCAGCAGGGACGGGACAGCCTCTGGAAACACCATATATTTT.

The rearrangement uses TRBV27 and TRBJ2-7; D perhaps matches TRBD2 (7 bases). The CDR3 totals 15 residues. Looked up from germline, CDR1 is MNHEY and CDR2 is SMNVEV (reference sequence). Trimming took 3 bases from V and 4 from J, leaving 16 bases between them. CDR3 sequence reads: CASSLRGEGYYEQYF. The CDR3 bases are TGTGCCAGCAGTTTGAGGGGGGAGGGGTATTACGAGCAGTACTTC.

This sequence joins TRBV30 and TRBJ2-5; D gene uncertain. Germline V gene data show CDR1 as GTSNPN and CDR2 as SVGIG (reference sequence). This CDR3 spans 12 amino acids. V gave up 2 bases and J gave up 4 bases, with 8 bases separating them. The CDR3 loop reads CAWSRDGETQYF. The CDR3 region has the DNA TGTGCCTGGAGTCGTGATGGAGAGACCCAGTACTTC.

The CDR3 is CASSEDRVHEQYF. The CDR3 coding sequence is TGTGCCAGCAGTGAGGACAGGGTCCACGAGCAGTACTTC. The chain recombines TRBV25-1 with TRBJ2-7; TRBD1 matches 8 bases. CDR3 size: 13 residues. Germline values: CDR1 MGHDK, CDR2 SYGVNS. Losses at the gene ends were 3 bases for V and 5 bases for J; bases not matched to a gene: 3.

This chain uses TRBV7-9 with TRBJ2-7; D gene unclear. Deletions cut 2 bases from V and 5 bases from J, with 10 bases between. Germline CDR1 reads SEHNR; CDR2 reads FQNEAQ (reference sequence). The CDR3 contains 13 residues. The CDR3 DNA follows: TGTGCCAGCAGCTTACGGGTGGGCCACGAGCAGTACTTC. This gives the protein CASSLRVGHEQYF.

This clone was detected only a few times. The chain carries TRBV30 and TRBJ1-6, with 7 bases identical to TRBD1. With V trimmed by 0 bases and J by 10 bases, 6 bases remained unmatched. CDR3 length equals 14 residues. Germline lookup yields CDR1 GTSNPN and CDR2 SVGIG (reference sequence). The CDR3 protein is CAWSVAGGRSPLHF. The CDR3 nucleotides are TGTGCCTGGAGTGTGGCAGGGGGAAGATCACCCCTCCACTTT.

This chain links TRBV12-2 with TRBJ1-4. TRBV12-2 is labeled a pseudogene. The CDR3 extends over 15 amino acids. CDR3 sequence (DNA): TGTGCAAGTCGCTTAGCGCTGCGGGTGGAGGGAAAACTGTTTTTT. It codes for CASRLALRVEGKLFF.

This clone has just a few counts. V usage is TRBV15 and J usage is TRBJ1-6; D unresolved. Germline CDR1 is LNHNV and CDR2 is YYDKDF (reference sequence). Trimming took 0 bases from V and 2 from J, leaving 8 bases between them. The CDR3 loop spans 16 amino acids. Written as DNA, the CDR3 is TGTGCCACCAGCAGAGATCTCATTCCCTATAATTCACCCCTCCACTTT. The encoded protein is CATSRDLIPYNSPLHF. The full variable domain, rest sourced from reference TRBV15 and TRBJ1-6, is DAMVIQNPRYQVTQFGKPVTLSCSQTLNHNVMYWYQQKSSQAPKLLFHYYDKDFNNEADTPDNFQSRRPNTSFCFLDIRSPGLGDTAMYLCATSRDLIPYNSPLHFGNGTRLTVT.

The chain links TRBV6-5 to TRBJ1-6; D is possibly TRBD1 (5 bases). Trimming shortened V by 10 bases and J by 14 bases, and 21 bases separated the two germline ends. Per germline, CDR1 MNHEY and CDR2 SVGAGI. The CDR3 runs to 13 residues. Written as DNA, the CDR3 is TGTGCCATCCGGACACCGTCCACGAATTCCCTCCACTTT. It codes for CAIRTPSTNSLHF.

This chain links TRBV18 with TRBJ2-2, with unresolved D. This CDR3 comprises 15 residues. CDR1 is KGHSH, CDR2 LQKENI, per germline. Between the trimmed V and J ends, which lost 4 bases and 4 bases, there was a span of 13 bases. In nucleotides, the CDR3 is TGTGCCAGCTCACGAGATGGCGCTCCCACCGGGGAGCTGTTTTTT. Translated: CASSRDGAPTGELFF.

V is TRBV6-1 and J is TRBJ1-5; no reliable D call. Trimming stripped 2 bases from V and 1 base from J, with 3 bases between. Germline V gives CDR1 MNHNS, CDR2 SASEGT. The CDR3 runs 13 residues. The CDR3 DNA sequence: TGTGCCAGCAGTGAACAGAGCAATCAGCCCCAGCATTTT. Translated, it gives CASSEQSNQPQHF.

This clone was seen a handful of times. The chain carries TRBV11-2 and TRBJ2-1; 10 bases line up with TRBD2. The CDR3 extends over 23 amino acids. The J segment lost 9 bases and the V segment lost 6 bases, leaving 35 bases of the junction unmatched. Per germline, CDR1 SGHAT and CDR2 FQNNGV. CDR3 loop: CASSLRSWGPLTSGSYSGGEQFF. The CDR3 nucleotides read TGTGCCAGCAGTCTCCGTAGCTGGGGGCCCCTGACTAGCGGGTCCTACTCCGGGGGTGAGCAGTTCTTC.

This chain links TRBV5-1 with TRBJ2-1, with 10 bases that match TRBD2. The CDR3 has 18 amino acids. Germline CDR1 and CDR2: SGHRS and YFSETQ. After removal of 0 bases from V and 0 bases from J, the junction contained 6 bases not matched to a gene. CDR3 nucleotides: TGCGCCAGCAGCTTGGGTCTCGGACTAGCGGACTCCTACAATGAGCAGTTCTTC. It translates to CASSLGLGLADSYNEQFF.

The gene calls are TRBV29-1 and TRBJ2-5; the match to TRBD1 covers 10 bases. V shed 4 bases, J shed 4 bases, and the junction held 0 bases outside the gene matches. The V gene's germline CDR1 is SQVTM and CDR2 ANQGSEA. This CDR3 has 12 amino acids. CDR3 amino acids: CSVGTGGETQYF. The DNA for the CDR3 is TGCAGCGTTGGGACAGGGGGAGAGACCCAGTACTTC.

J is TRBJ2-4 and V is TRBV6-5; either TRBD1 or TRBD2 may supply D (5 bases each). This CDR3 spans 14 amino acids. V was clipped by 7 bases and J by 7 bases, with 17 bases between them. Per the germline V gene, CDR1 is MNHEY and CDR2 is SVGAGI. CDR3 in amino acids: CASTSRGLLNIQYF. In nucleotides, the CDR3 is TGTGCCAGCACCTCGAGGGGCCTCTTGAACATTCAGTACTTC.

CDR3 bases: TGTGCCAGCAGCCAAGGGTGGGAGCAGTACTTC. Translated, it gives CASSQGWEQYF. The rearrangement uses TRBV3-1 (or the pseudogene TRBV3-2) and TRBJ2-7; D is unclear. The CDR3 has 11 amino acids. The V end lost 1 base, the J end lost 7 bases, and 5 bases lay between the germline ends. The germline V gene encodes CDR1 LGHDT and CDR2 YNNKEL (reference sequence).

The CDR3 loop is CASSLVGTSGYEQYF. The CDR3 bases are TGTGCCAGCAGCTTAGTCGGGACTAGCGGCTACGAGCAGTACTTC. V gene TRBV7-8 combines with J gene TRBJ2-7; 11 bases line up with TRBD2. V shed 1 base and J 3 bases; nucleotides not matched to a gene: 2. CDR3 size: 15 residues. Germline V gene sequence: CDR1 SGHVS, CDR2 FQNEAQ.

The chain employs TRBV12-3 or TRBV12-4 and TRBJ2-7; a weak D match, TRBD1 (6 bases). V shed 7 bases and J shed 5 bases, with 9 bases lying between them. The CDR3 runs to 11 residues. The CDR3 reads CASKGTHEQYF. The CDR3 region has the DNA TGTGCCAGCAAAGGGACACACGAGCAGTACTTC.

This clone was seen more than once but under ten times. The V gene is TRBV6-4, the J gene TRBJ2-2; D call uncertain. Per germline, CDR1 MRHNA and CDR2 SNTAGT. This CDR3 comprises 13 residues. V was pared by 2 bases and J by 8 bases, with 9 bases between. The DNA for the CDR3 is TGTGCCAGCAGTGACGTTGAAGGAGGGGAGCTGTTTTTT. This translates into CASSDVEGGELFF.

This clone came up once. V and J are TRBV5-1 and TRBJ2-6; D gene unclear. The CDR3 extends over 15 amino acids. The V end was cut by 0 bases, the J end by 0 bases, with 4 bases between. CDR1 SGHRS and CDR2 YFSETQ come from the germline V gene. CDR3 loop: CASSLDSSGANVLTF. In nucleotides, the CDR3 is TGCGCCAGCAGCTTGGACAGCTCTGGGGCCAACGTCCTGACTTTC.

V and J are TRBV10-3 and TRBJ1-2, with D possibly TRBD1 on 5 matching bases. The CDR3 has 13 residues. The germline V and J ends were trimmed by 7 bases and 4 bases, with 13 bases remaining between them. Germline assignment: CDR1 ENHRY and CDR2 SYGVKD. The CDR3 loop is CAINMEGRYGYTF. CDR3 nucleotide sequence: TGTGCCATCAATATGGAGGGGCGCTATGGCTACACCTTC.

This rearrangement joins TRBV30 to TRBJ1-6, with no clear D. The germline V gene has CDR1 GTSNPN and CDR2 SVGIG (reference sequence). The CDR3 runs 14 residues. V lost 7 bases and J lost 0, with 10 bases in between. The CDR3 region has the DNA TGTGCCTTAAGGCAGAGCTCCTATAATTCACCCCTCCACTTT. Translated, it gives CALRQSSYNSPLHF.

This rearrangement joins TRBV12-5 to TRBJ2-1; the D call may be TRBD1 or TRBD2 (5 bases each). The CDR3 is 18 amino acids. V lost 0 bases and J lost 5, with 20 bases in between. Per germline, CDR1 LGHNT and CDR2 FRNRAP. Here the CDR3 DNA reads TGTGCTAGTGGTTTGGTAAGGTGGGGTGGGGGTCCCAACAATGAGCAGTTCTTC. Protein product: CASGLVRWGGGPNNEQFF.

Only a few counts were recorded for this clone. The rearrangement uses TRBV19 and TRBJ1-1; D is possibly TRBD1 (6 bases). The germline CDR1 and CDR2 sequences are LNHDA and SQIVND (reference sequence). Trimming shortened V by 9 bases and J by 1 base, and 12 bases separated the two germline ends. The CDR3 length is 13 residues. The CDR3 is CASLSDRNTEAFF. The CDR3 DNA reads as TGTGCCAGCCTCTCGGACAGGAACACTGAAGCTTTCTTT. The variable domain in full, with the rest retrieved from reference TRBV19 and TRBJ1-1, is DGGITQSPKYLFRKEGQNVTLSCEQNLNHDAMYWYRQDPGQGLRLIYYSQIVNDFQKGDIAEGYSVSREKKESFPLTVTSAQKNPTAFYLCASLSDRNTEAFFGQGTRLTVV.

The chain is built from TRBV19 and TRBJ1-3, with 7 positions matching TRBD1. The length of the CDR3 is 16 residues. Losses at the gene ends were 5 bases for V and 2 bases for J; bases not matched to a gene: 9. Germline CDR1 reads LNHDA; CDR2 reads SQIVND (reference sequence). CDR3: CASSLRDSITGNTIYF. The DNA for the CDR3 is TGTGCCAGTAGTCTCCGGGACAGCATCACTGGAAACACCATATATTTT.

J is TRBJ2-3 and V is TRBV18, with TRBD1 identical over 12 bases. Trimming took 0 bases from V and 8 from J; bases not matched to a gene: 6. Germline V gene data show CDR1 as KGHSH and CDR2 as LQKENI. The CDR3 runs to 16 residues. The CDR3 is CASSPPGQGARGTQYF. The CDR3, as DNA: TGTGCCAGCTCACCACCGGGACAGGGGGCGCGGGGTACGCAGTATTTT.